This paragraph covers one T cell receptor beta chain sequence. These data are taken from a study of blood T cell repertoires in COVID-19. Study-wide background: Both acute and convalescent COVID-19 samples were obtained from the United States, Italy and Spain.

V lost 10 bases and J lost 8; bases outside the gene matches: 6. Germline V lookup: CDR1 ENHRY, CDR2 SYGVKD. This CDR3 region has 13 residues. The table came from immunoSEQ multiplex PCR; TCRdb's copy has only in-frame clones and leaves some out. The repertoire consists of about 100,000 clones, with roughly 80% occurring once and the leading ten covering 20% to 25%. This clonotype was obtained from a man between 65 and 79 years old with active or convalescent COVID-19. This rearrangement joins TRBV10-3 to TRBJ2-1; TRBD2 matches 12 bases. Sequencing input: peripheral blood. CDR3 loop: CATRTSGMDEQFF. CDR3 coding DNA: TGTGCCACCCGGACTAGCGGGATGGATGAGCAGTTCTTC.